These T cell receptor beta chains were read from a single sample in a study of a mutant IDH1 vaccine in newly diagnosed glioma. This table comes from immunoSEQ multiplex PCR, and its TCRdb copy is limited to in-frame clones, with some not included. The data hold 60,000 to 75,000 clones, with under 85% observed a single time. Their cognate antigens are unknown. This specimen consisted of PBMCs, obtained from a glioma patient whose treatment included an IDH1 peptide vaccine. Source of these receptors: a man aged 30-40 years with glioma. Each CDR3 is given with its conserved first and last residue. Fields, in order: V gene, J gene, clone size, D gene, CDR3 DNA, CDR3 protein. The D gene is left open where the match is weak. Only part of the rows carry a size: once, few, many, or a class if the clone is expanded.

v_call: TRBV27; j_call: TRBJ2-7; clone_size: .; d_call: TRBD2; cdr3_nt: TGTGCCAGCAGTAAAAGTAGCGGGTCCTACTCCTACGAGCAGTACTTC; cdr3_aa: CASSKSSGSYSYEQYF
v_call: TRBV9; j_call: TRBJ2-1; clone_size: .; d_call: TRBD2; cdr3_nt: TGTGCCAGCAGCGTCCTAGCGGGGGGGTACAATGAGCAGTTCTTC; cdr3_aa: CASSVLAGGYNEQFF
v_call: TRBV7-9; j_call: TRBJ1-1; clone_size: .; d_call: .; cdr3_nt: TGTGCCAGCAGCTTAGCAAAGGGGGGGGCCTTGAACACTGAAGCTTTCTTT; cdr3_aa: CASSLAKGGALNTEAFF
v_call: TRBV30; j_call: TRBJ2-2; clone_size: .; d_call: .; cdr3_nt: TGTGCCTGCGACCCCGCGAACACCGGGGAGCTGTTTTTT; cdr3_aa: CACDPANTGELFF
v_call: TRBV10-3; j_call: TRBJ1-1; clone_size: .; d_call: TRBD1; cdr3_nt: TGTGCCATCAGTGAGCGGGCAGGGGGCTGGACTGAAGCTTTCTTT; cdr3_aa: CAISERAGGWTEAFF
v_call: TRBV28; j_call: TRBJ1-2; clone_size: .; d_call: .; cdr3_nt: TGTGCCAGCAGTTTACATCAGACGGGGAACACCTTC; cdr3_aa: CASSLHQTGNTF
v_call: TRBV7-9; j_call: TRBJ2-2; clone_size: .; d_call: .; cdr3_nt: TGTGCCAGCAGCTTATTAGGGGAGGGACGGCTCACAGGGACCGGGGAGCTGTTTTTT; cdr3_aa: CASSLLGEGRLTGTGELFF
v_call: TRBV5-1; j_call: TRBJ2-5; clone_size: once; d_call: .; cdr3_nt: TGCGCCAGCAGCTCAGATTTGTACCAAGAGACCCAGTACTTC; cdr3_aa: CASSSDLYQETQYF
v_call: TRBV27; j_call: TRBJ1-1; clone_size: .; d_call: .; cdr3_nt: TGTGCCAGCAGTCTCAACAGGGAAACGAGGGCTGAAGCTTTCTTT; cdr3_aa: CASSLNRETRAEAFF
v_call: TRBV7-7; j_call: TRBJ2-7; clone_size: .; d_call: .; cdr3_nt: TGTGCCAGCAGCCCTTACTCCGGGAGCTACGAGCAGTACTTC; cdr3_aa: CASSPYSGSYEQYF
v_call: TRBV2; j_call: TRBJ2-7; clone_size: .; d_call: .; cdr3_nt: TGTGCCAGCCAAGGGGCAGCTAAGACCTACGAGCAGTACTTC; cdr3_aa: CASQGAAKTYEQYF
v_call: TRBV6-5; j_call: TRBJ1-1; clone_size: .; d_call: .; cdr3_nt: TGTGCCAGCAGTTACGGGCGGGAAGTTTGGACTGAAGCTTTCTTT; cdr3_aa: CASSYGREVWTEAFF
v_call: TRBV5-8; j_call: TRBJ2-7; clone_size: .; d_call: .; cdr3_nt: TGTGCCAGCAGCCCCTGGGGGCAGGACGAGCAGTACTTC; cdr3_aa: CASSPWGQDEQYF
v_call: TRBV29-1; j_call: TRBJ2-3; clone_size: .; d_call: .; cdr3_nt: TGCAGCGTTCGCCCGACAGATACGCAGTATTTT; cdr3_aa: CSVRPTDTQYF